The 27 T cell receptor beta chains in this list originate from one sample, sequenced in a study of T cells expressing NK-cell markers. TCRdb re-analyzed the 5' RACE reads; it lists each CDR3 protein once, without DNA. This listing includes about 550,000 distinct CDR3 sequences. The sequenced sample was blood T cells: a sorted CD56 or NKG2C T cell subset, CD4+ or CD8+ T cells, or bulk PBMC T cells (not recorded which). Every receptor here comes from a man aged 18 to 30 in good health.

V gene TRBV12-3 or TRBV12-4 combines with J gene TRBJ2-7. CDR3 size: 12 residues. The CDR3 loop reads CASRGYASEQYF.

CDR3 sequence reads: CASSLDRGWDEKLFF. V usage is TRBV7-6 and J usage is TRBJ1-4; the TRBD1 assignment by TCRdb is unverifiable without DNA. Germline V gene lookup returns CDR1 SGHVS and CDR2 FNYEAQ. The CDR3 loop spans 15 amino acids.

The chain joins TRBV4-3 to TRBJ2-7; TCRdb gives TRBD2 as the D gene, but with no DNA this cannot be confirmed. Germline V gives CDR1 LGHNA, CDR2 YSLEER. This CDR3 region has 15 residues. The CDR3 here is CASSQDSLAGYEQYF.

The CDR3 spells CASSLGLASGDEQFF. This sequence joins TRBV3-1 and TRBJ2-1; TCRdb outputs TRBD2, but without DNA this stays unchecked. The CDR3 contains 15 residues. Per the germline V gene, CDR1 is LGHDT and CDR2 is YNNKEL (reference sequence).

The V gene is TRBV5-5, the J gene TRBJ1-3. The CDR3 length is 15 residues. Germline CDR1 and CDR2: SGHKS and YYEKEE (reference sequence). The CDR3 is CASSFWQGGGNTIYF.

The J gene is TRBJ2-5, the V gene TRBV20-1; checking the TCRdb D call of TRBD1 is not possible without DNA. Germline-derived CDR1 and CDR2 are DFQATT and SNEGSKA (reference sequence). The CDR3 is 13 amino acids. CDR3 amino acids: CSATGTGIKTQYF.

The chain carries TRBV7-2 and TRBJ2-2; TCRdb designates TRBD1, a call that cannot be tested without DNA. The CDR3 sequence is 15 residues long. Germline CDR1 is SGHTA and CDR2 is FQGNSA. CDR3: CASNNDRGPPRELFF. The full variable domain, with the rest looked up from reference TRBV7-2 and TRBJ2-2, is GAGVSQSPSNKVTEKGKDVELRCDPISGHTALYWYRQSLGQGLEFLIYFQGNSAPDKSGLPSDRFSAERTGGSVSTLTIQRTQQEDSAVYLCASNNDRGPPRELFFGEGSRLTVL.

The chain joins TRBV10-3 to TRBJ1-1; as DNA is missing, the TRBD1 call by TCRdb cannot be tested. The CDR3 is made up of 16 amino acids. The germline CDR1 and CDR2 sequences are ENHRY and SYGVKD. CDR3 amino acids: CAISDLLGGMNTEAFF.

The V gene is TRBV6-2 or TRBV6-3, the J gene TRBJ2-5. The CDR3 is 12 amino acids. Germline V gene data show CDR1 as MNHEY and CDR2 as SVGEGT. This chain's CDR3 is CASSRWQETQYF.

The CDR3 here is CASSSGTGRGANVLTF. The V and J genes are TRBV7-2 and TRBJ2-6; TCRdb returns TRBD1, unconfirmable since there is no DNA. Germline V lookup: CDR1 SGHTA, CDR2 FQGNSA. The CDR3 runs 16 residues.

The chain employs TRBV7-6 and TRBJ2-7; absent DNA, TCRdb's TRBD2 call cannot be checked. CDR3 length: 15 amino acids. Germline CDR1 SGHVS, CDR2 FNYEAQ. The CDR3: CASSIGTSHSYEQYF.

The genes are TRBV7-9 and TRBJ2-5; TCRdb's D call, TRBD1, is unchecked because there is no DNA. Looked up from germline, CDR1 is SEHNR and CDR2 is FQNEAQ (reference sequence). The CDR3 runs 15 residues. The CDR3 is CASSLGAGEGETQYF.

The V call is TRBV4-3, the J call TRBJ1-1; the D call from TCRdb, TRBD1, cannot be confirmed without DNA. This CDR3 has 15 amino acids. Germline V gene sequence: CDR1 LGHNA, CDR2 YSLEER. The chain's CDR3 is CASSQEARGEAEAFF.

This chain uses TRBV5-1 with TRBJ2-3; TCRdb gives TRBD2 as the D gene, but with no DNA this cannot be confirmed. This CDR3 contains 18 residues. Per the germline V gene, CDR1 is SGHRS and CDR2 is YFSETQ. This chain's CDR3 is CASSPSSGSVVRTDTQYF.

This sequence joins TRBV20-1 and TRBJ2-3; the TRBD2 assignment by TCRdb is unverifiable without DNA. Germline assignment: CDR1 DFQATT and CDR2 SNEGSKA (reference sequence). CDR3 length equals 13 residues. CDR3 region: CSSGLAPGDTQYF.

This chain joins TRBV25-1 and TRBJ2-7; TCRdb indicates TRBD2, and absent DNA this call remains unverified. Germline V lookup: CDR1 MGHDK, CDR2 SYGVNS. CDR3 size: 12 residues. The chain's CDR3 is CASGGLAYEQYF.

CDR3: CSARAGDTDTQYF. This chain uses TRBV20-1 with TRBJ2-3; as DNA is missing, the TRBD1 call by TCRdb cannot be tested. Germline values: CDR1 DFQATT, CDR2 SNEGSKA (reference sequence). The CDR3 spans 13 residues.

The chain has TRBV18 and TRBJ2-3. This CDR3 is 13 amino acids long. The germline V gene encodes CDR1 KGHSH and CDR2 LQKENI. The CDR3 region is CASSPPIGNTQYF.

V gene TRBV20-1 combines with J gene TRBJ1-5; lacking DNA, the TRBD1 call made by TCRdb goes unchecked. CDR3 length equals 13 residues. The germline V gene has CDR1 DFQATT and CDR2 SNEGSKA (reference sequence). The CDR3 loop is CSARGRGNQPQHF.

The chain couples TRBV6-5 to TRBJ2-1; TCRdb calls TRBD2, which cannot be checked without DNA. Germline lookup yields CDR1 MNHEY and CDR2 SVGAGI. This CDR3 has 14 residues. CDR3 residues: CASSRTSGNGEQFF.

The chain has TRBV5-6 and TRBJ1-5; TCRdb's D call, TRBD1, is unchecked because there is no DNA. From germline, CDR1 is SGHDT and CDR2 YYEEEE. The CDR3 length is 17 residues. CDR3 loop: CASSLAGGAFLDQPQHF.

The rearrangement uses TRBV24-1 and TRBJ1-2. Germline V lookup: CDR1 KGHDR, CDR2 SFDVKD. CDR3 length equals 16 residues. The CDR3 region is CATSDSAVGPFFGYTF.

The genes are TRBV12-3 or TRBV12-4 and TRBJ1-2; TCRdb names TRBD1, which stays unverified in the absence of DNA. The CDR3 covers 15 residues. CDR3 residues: CASSPINNRNYGYTF.

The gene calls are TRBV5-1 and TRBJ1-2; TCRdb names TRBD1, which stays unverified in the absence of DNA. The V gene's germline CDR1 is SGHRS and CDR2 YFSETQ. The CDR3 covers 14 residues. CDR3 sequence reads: CASKNWTGIYGYTF.

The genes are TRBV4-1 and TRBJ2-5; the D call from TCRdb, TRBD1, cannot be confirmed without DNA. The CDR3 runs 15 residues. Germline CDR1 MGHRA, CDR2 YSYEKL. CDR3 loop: CASSHPLDSEETQYF.

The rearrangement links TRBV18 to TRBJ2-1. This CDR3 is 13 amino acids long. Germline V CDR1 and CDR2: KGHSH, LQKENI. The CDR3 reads CASSPVVGTEQFF.

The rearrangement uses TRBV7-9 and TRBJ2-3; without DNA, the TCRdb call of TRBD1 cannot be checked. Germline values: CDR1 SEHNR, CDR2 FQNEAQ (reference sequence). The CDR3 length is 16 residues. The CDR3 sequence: CASSSIVTGGTDTQYF.